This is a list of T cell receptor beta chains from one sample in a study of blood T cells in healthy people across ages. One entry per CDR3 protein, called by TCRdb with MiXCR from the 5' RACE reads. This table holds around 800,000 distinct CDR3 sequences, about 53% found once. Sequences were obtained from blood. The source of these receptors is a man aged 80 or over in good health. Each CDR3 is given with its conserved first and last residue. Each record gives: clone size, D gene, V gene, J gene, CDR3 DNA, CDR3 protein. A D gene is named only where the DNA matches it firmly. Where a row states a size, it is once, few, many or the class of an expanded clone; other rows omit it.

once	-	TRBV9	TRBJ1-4	TGTGCCAGCAGCGTAGAAAATGAAAAACTGTTTTTT	CASSVENEKLFF
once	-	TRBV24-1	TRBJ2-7	TGTGCCACCAGTGACCCTGGACAGAACGAGCAGTACTTC	CATSDPGQNEQYF
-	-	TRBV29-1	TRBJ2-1	TGCAGCGTTGTGCCAGGCCCAATCAATGAGCAGTTCTTC	CSVVPGPINEQFF
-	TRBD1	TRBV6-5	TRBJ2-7	TGTGCCGTTCGGGACAGGGGGCGCGAGCAGTACTTC	CAVRDRGREQYF
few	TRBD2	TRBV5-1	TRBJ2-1	TGCGCCAGCAGCAAGACTAGCGGGAGGGAGGATGAGCAGTTCTTC	CASSKTSGREDEQFF
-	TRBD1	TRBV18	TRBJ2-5	TGTGCCAGCTCACCCCTCGGGACAGTAGAGACCCAGTACTTC	CASSPLGTVETQYF
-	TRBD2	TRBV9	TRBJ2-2	TGTGCCAGCAGCGTAGTCGGACTAGCGGGACTGAACACCGGGGAGCTGTTTTTT	CASSVVGLAGLNTGELFF
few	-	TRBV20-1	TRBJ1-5	TGCAGTGCCTTAGACCCAGGGTCAAGCAATCAGCCCCAGCATTTT	CSALDPGSSNQPQHF
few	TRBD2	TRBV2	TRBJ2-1	TGTGCCAGCATGATCAGCGGGGTTGGGGCCAATGAGCAGTTCTTC	CASMISGVGANEQFF
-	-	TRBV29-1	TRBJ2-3	TGCAGCGTCCTGGTCGGGGCGGGGACCCCCCCAGATACGCAGTATTTT	CSVLVGAGTPPDTQYF
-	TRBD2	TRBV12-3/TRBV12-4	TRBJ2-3	TGTGCCAGCAGCTTAAGCCCGGGACTAGCGGGAGGCCGCGCAGATACGCAGTATTTT	CASSLSPGLAGGRADTQYF
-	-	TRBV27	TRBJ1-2	TGTGCCAGCAGTCTGGGACACCCAAACTATGGCTACACCTTC	CASSLGHPNYGYTF
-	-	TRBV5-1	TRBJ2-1	TGCGCCAGCCGCTTGGACGCTGGTGAGCAGTTCTTC	CASRLDAGEQFF
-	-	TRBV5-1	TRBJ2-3	TGCGCCAGCAGAGGTCAAGGAGGGGGCCCCAGATACGCGTATTTT	CASRGQGGGPRYAYF
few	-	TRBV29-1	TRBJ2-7	TGCAGCGGGGGAGTAACCTACGAGCAGTACTTC	CSGGVTYEQYF
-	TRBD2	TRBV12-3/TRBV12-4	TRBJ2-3	TGTGCCAGCACCCCCGGGGCTAGCGGATACACAGATACGCAGTATTTT	CASTPGASGYTDTQYF
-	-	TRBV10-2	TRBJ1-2	TGCGCCAGCATCCCCGTAGGAGGGGCCGGCTATGGCTACACCTTC	CASIPVGGAGYGYTF
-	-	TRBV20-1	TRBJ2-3	TGCAGTGCTAGGACACCCTATAGCGGAGGTGGGCACAGATACGCGTATTTT	CSARTPYSGGGHRYAYF
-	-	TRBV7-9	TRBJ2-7	TGTGCCAGCAGCTTAGGGGCCGACAGCTCCTACGAGCAGTACTTC	CASSLGADSSYEQYF
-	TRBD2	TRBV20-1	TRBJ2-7	TGCAGTGCTAGAGATCCCGCGGGAGGGCCCTACGAGCAGTACTTC	CSARDPAGGPYEQYF
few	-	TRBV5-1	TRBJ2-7	TGTGCCAGCAGCTTGGATCTCAGCTACGAGCAGTACTTC	CASSLDLSYEQYF
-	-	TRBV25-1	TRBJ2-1	TGTGCCAGCAGTGAACCGGGACCCTCCTGCAATGAGCAGTTCTTC	CASSEPGPSCNEQFF
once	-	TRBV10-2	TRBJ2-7	TGCGCCAGCAGTGAAAGTGGGGTGCAGTACTTC	CASSESGVQYF
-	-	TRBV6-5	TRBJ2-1	TGTGCCAGCAGTAAAGGACCGCGTGGGCAGTTCTTC	CASSKGPRGQFF
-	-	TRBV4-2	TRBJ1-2	TGTGCCAGCAGCCAAGAGAACAGGCAGGGAAGCTACACCTTC	CASSQENRQGSYTF
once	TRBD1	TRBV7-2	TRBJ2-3	TGTGCCAGCAGCTTTGACAGGGGGGTTACAGATACGCAGTATTTT	CASSFDRGVTDTQYF
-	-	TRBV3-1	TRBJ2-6	TGTGCCAGCGGCCAGGTCGAGGTGGAACAGGGTGGGGCCAACGTCCTGACTTTC	CASGQVEVEQGGANVLTF
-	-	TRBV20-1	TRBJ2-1	TGCAGTGCTAGAGATTGGAGTGTGGGCACCTACAATGAGCAGTTCTTC	CSARDWSVGTYNEQFF